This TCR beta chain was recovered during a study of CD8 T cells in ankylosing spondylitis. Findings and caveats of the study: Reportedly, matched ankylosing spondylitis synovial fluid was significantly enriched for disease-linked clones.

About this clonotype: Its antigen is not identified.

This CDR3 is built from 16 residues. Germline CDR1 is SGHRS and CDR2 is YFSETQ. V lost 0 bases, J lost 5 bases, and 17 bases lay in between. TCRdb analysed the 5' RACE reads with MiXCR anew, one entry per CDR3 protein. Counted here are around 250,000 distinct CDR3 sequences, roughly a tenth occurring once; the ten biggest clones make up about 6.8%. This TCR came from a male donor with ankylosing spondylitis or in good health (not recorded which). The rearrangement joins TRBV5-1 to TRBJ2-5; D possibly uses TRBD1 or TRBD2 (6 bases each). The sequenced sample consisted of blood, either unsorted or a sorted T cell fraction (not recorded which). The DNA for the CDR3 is TGCGCCAGCAGCTTGGCGCGGCCCCGGGGGCTGGAGACCCAGTACTTC. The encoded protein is CASSLARPRGLETQYF.